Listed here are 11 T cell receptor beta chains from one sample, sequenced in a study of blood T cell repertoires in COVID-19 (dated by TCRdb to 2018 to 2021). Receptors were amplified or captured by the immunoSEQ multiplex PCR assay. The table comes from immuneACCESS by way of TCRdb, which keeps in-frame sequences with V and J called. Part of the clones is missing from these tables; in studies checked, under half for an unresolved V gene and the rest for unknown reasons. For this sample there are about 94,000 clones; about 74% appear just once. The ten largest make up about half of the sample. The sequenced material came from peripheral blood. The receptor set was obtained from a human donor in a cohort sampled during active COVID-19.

The CDR3 loop reads CASSSGGLTTDTQYF. The CDR3 bases are TGTGCCAGCAGTTCTGGCGGGCTTACCACAGATACGCAGTATTTT. J is TRBJ2-3 and V is TRBV27; TRBD2 is a possible D gene (5 bases). The CDR3 totals 15 residues. Germline V CDR1 and CDR2: MNHEY, SMNVEV (reference sequence). V dropped 4 bases and J dropped 2 bases, with 13 bases sitting between them.

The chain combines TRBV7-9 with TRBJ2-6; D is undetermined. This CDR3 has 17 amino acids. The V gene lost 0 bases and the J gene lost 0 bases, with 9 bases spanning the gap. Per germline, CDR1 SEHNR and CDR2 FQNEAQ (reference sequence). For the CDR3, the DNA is TGTGCCAGCAGCTTAGCCTCAGGAACCTCTGGGGCCAACGTCCTGACTTTC. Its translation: CASSLASGTSGANVLTF.

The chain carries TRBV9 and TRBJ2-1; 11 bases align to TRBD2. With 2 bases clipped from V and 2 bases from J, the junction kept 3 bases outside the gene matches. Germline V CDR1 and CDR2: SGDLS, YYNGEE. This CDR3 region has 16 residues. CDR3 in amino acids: CASSVGLAATYNEQFF. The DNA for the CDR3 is TGTGCCAGCAGCGTGGGACTAGCGGCAACCTACAATGAGCAGTTCTTC.

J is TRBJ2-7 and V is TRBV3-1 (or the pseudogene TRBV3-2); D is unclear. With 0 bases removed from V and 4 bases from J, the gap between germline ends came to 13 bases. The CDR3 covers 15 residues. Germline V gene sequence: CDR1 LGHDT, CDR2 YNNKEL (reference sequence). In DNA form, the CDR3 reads TGTGCCAGCAGCCAAGATGGGCAGGCACCATACGAGCAGTACTTC. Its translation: CASSQDGQAPYEQYF.

The CDR3 sequence: CATRGGAGEQYF. Written as DNA, the CDR3 is TGTGCCACCCGGGGGGGGGCCGGCGAGCAGTACTTC. The V and J genes are TRBV19 and TRBJ2-7; 8 bases map to TRBD2. CDR1 is LNHDA and CDR2 is SQIVND in the germline V gene (reference sequence). The CDR3 spans 12 residues. The V and J ends lost 10 bases and 6 bases, in that order; junction bases with no gene match: 8.

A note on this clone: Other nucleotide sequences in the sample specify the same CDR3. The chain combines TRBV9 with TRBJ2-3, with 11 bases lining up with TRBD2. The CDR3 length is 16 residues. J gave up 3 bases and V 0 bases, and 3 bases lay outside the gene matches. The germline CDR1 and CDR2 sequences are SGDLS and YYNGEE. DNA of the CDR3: TGTGCCAGCAGCGTAGTGGGACTAGCGGTAACAGATACGCAGTATTTT. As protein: CASSVVGLAVTDTQYF.

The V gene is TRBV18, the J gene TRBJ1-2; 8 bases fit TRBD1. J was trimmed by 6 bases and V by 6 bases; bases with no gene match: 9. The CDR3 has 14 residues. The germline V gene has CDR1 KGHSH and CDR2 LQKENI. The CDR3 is CASSSTGAVDGYTF. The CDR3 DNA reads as TGTGCCAGCTCTTCGACAGGGGCGGTGGATGGCTACACCTTC.

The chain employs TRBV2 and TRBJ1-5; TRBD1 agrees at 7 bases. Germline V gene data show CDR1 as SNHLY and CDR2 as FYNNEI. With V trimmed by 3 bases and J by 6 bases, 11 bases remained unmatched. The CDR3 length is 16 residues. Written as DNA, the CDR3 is TGTGCCAGCAGTGAGCCAAGACAGGGCCTCAGTCAGCCCCAGCATTTT. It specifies CASSEPRQGLSQPQHF.

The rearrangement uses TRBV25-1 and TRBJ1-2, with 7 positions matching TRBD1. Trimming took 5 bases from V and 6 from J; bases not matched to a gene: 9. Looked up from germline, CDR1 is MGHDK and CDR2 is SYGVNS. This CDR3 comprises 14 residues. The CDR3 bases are TGTGCCAGCAGTATACAGGGGCGGTGGGATGGCTACACCTTC. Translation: CASSIQGRWDGYTF.

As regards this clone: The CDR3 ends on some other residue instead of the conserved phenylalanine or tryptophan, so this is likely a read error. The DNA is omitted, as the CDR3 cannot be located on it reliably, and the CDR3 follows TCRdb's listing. The CDR3 sequence: CASSPINRA. The chain uses TRBV7-9 and TRBJ2-3; TRBD1 is taken as the D call from the table, unchecked against the DNA. The V gene's germline CDR1 is SEHNR and CDR2 FQNEAQ (reference sequence). The CDR3 totals 9 residues, both ends included.

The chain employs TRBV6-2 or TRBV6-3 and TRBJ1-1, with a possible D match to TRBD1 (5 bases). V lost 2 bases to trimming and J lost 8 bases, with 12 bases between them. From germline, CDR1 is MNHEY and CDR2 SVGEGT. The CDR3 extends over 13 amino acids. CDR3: CASSYHDSPEAFF. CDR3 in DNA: TGTGCCAGCAGTTACCATGACAGTCCCGAAGCTTTCTTT.